Listed here are 27 T cell receptor beta chains from one sample, sequenced in a study of T-cell reconstitution after alpha-beta-depleted transplantation in children. Library preparation (for TCRbeta) was performed with unique molecular identifiers. MiXCR, applied by TCRdb to the PCR reads, yields one record per CDR3 protein. Altogether roughly 150,000 distinct CDR3 sequences are present, 11% being singletons, with the ten largest covering around 13%. This material consisted of PBMCs, taken before TCRalphabeta/CD19-depleted stem cell transplant. The source of these receptors is a boy under 10 years old with acute myeloid leukemia, due to receive a stem cell transplant.

A remark on this clonotype: The junction differs from germline at one of its ends, possibly a read error. The V and J genes are TRBV20-1 and TRBJ1-5; D is unclear. The CDR3 is 17 residues long. Germline-derived CDR1 and CDR2 are DFQATT and SNEGSKA (reference sequence). CDR3 in amino acids: CSAPKRTGFGSNQPLHF. The CDR3 DNA reads TGCAGTGCCCCGAAACGGACTGGGTTTGGTTCCAATCAGCCCCTGCATTTT.

Many counts were recorded for this clonotype. CDR3 region: CSARRTSGIQQFF. CDR3 coding DNA: TGCAGTGCGCGCAGAACTAGCGGGATACAGCAGTTCTTC. The chain employs TRBV20-1 and TRBJ2-1; 10 bases line up with TRBD2. Germline V gives CDR1 DFQATT, CDR2 SNEGSKA (reference sequence). CDR3 size: 13 residues. J was trimmed by 11 bases and V by 6 bases; bases with no gene match: 10.

For this clonotype: A much larger clone lies one base from this, so it may be a read error. V and J are TRBV12-3 or TRBV12-4 and TRBJ2-1, with TRBD1 as a possible D gene (6 bases). CDR3 length: 16 amino acids. The CDR3 here is CASGRTGLYTYNKQFF. In DNA form, the CDR3 reads TGTGCCAGCGGGAGAACAGGGTTATATACCTACAATAAGCAGTTCTTC.

This clonotype occurred many times. The chain recombines TRBV4-1 with TRBJ2-3; 8 bases map to TRBD1. The CDR3 is 15 amino acids. Per germline, CDR1 MGHRA and CDR2 YSYEKL. V dropped 2 bases and J dropped 2; count of bases not matched to a gene: 3. The CDR3 nucleotides are TGCGCCAGCAGCCAAAAACAGGGGGACACAGATACGCAGTATTTT. Residues: CASSQKQGDTDTQYF.

This clonotype was found many times. This chain uses TRBV4-1 with TRBJ2-5, with 7 nucleotides matching TRBD2. This CDR3 has 17 amino acids. Germline V gene sequence: CDR1 MGHRA, CDR2 YSYEKL. With V trimmed by 3 bases and J by 7 bases, 17 bases remained unmatched. The CDR3 DNA reads TGCGCCAGCAGCCACCGTTTGGGCGGTGGACTAGAGGGGACCCAGTACTTC. Translated, it gives CASSHRLGGGLEGTQYF.

This clonotype was recorded at least ten times. The chain employs TRBV7-8 and TRBJ1-4, with D maybe TRBD1 (6 bases). Deletions cut 4 bases from V and 1 base from J, with 19 bases between. Germline V lookup: CDR1 SGHVS, CDR2 FQNEAQ. CDR3 length: 18 amino acids. CDR3 DNA sequence: TGTGCCAGCAGCTCCCCAGGCAGGGGCCGCCGAACTAATGAAAAACTGTTTTTT. This gives the protein CASSSPGRGRRTNEKLFF.

The chain combines TRBV18 with TRBJ2-7; perhaps TRBD1 as D (5 bases). The CDR3 runs to 14 residues. The V end lost 3 bases, the J end lost 6 bases, and 15 bases lay between the germline ends. Germline CDR1 reads KGHSH; CDR2 reads LQKENI. The CDR3 region is CASSPDSQGVEQYV. DNA for the CDR3: TGTGCCAGCTCACCTGACAGCCAAGGGGTCGAGCAGTACGTC.

This clonotype was seen repeatedly, ten times or more. The chain carries TRBV6-5 and TRBJ2-5, with D maybe TRBD2 (6 bases). The germline V gene encodes CDR1 MNHEY and CDR2 SVGAGI. V was pared by 0 bases and J by 5 bases, with 13 bases between. This CDR3 has 15 amino acids. CDR3 in amino acids: CASSYSGGERETQYF. Written as DNA, the CDR3 is TGTGCCAGCAGTTACTCGGGGGGAGAACGGGAGACCCAGTACTTC.

This clonotype was seen at least ten times. The V gene is TRBV6-4, the J gene TRBJ2-3; D might be TRBD1 or TRBD2, each matching 5 bases. This CDR3 comprises 16 residues. The V end lost 5 bases, the J end lost 4 bases, and 19 bases lay between the germline ends. Germline lookup yields CDR1 MRHNA and CDR2 SNTAGT. The CDR3 DNA sequence: TGTGCCAGCAGTTTGAGGGGCGGCCTGGGCGCAGATACGCAGTATTTT. Translation: CASSLRGGLGADTQYF.

There are many counts of this clonotype. As DNA, the CDR3 is TGTGCCAGCAGCTCCGATCTCAACTATGGCTACACCTTC. Translating gives CASSSDLNYGYTF. The chain couples TRBV11-2 to TRBJ1-2; D ambiguous. CDR1 and CDR2 from the germline V gene are SGHAT and FQNNGV. Between the trimmed V and J ends, which lost 4 bases and 2 bases, there was a span of 8 bases. The CDR3 is 13 residues long.

This clonotype was seen a few times. The chain employs TRBV12-3 or TRBV12-4 and TRBJ1-6; D is uncertain. With 3 bases removed from V and 9 bases from J, the gap between germline ends came to 24 bases. The CDR3 runs to 18 residues. CDR3 sequence: CASSFWGSSPATRSPLHF. DNA of the CDR3: TGTGCCAGCAGTTTTTGGGGATCCTCGCCCGCTACTCGTTCACCCCTCCACTTT.

This clonotype was detected only once. This rearrangement joins TRBV3-1 to TRBJ2-2, with 7 bases fitting TRBD2. Germline V gives CDR1 LGHDT, CDR2 YNNKEL (reference sequence). V lost 11 bases and J lost 4; bases outside the gene matches: 19. The CDR3 is made up of 17 amino acids. This chain's CDR3 is CASTHDIAGSTTGELFF. For the CDR3, the DNA is TGTGCCTCCACCCATGATATAGCGGGTTCCACCACCGGGGAGCTGTTTTTT.

This clonotype was observed many times. This chain joins TRBV5-1 and TRBJ2-5; D is ambiguous. Deletions cut 2 bases from V and 1 base from J, with 3 bases between. This CDR3 is built from 12 residues. CDR1 is SGHRS and CDR2 is YFSETQ in the germline V gene. The CDR3 region has the DNA TGCGCCAGCAGCTTTTCCCAAGAGACCCAGTACTTC. Translation gives CASSFSQETQYF. Using reference TRBV5-1 and TRBJ2-5 for the parts outside the CDR3, the full variable domain is KAGVTQTPRYLIKTRGQQVTLSCSPISGHRSVSWYQQTPGQGLQFLFEYFSETQRNKGNFPGRFSGRQFSNSRSEMNVSTLELGDSALYLCASSFSQETQYFGPGTRLLVL.

The sample holds many counts of this clonotype. The chain employs TRBV24-1 and TRBJ2-2; no clear D. CDR3 length: 15 amino acids. V gave up 3 bases and J gave up 1 base, with 8 bases separating them. Germline V gene sequence: CDR1 KGHDR, CDR2 SFDVKD. The DNA of the CDR3 is TGTGCCACCAGTGATGGGAACAGGAACACCGGGGAGCTGTTTTTT. Protein: CATSDGNRNTGELFF.

This clonotype was observed at least ten times. J is TRBJ2-1 and V is TRBV20-1; 13 bases fit TRBD2. Germline CDR1 reads DFQATT; CDR2 reads SNEGSKA (reference sequence). This CDR3 has 16 residues. Unmatched junction bases numbered 10, after V lost 3 bases and J lost 8 bases. The CDR3, as DNA: TGCAGTGCTAGGAGGGGGACTAGCGGGAAGGTGGATGAGCAGTTCTTC. This translates into CSARRGTSGKVDEQFF.

In this sample, this clonotype turned up many times. This chain uses TRBV5-1 with TRBJ2-1, with D possibly being TRBD1 (6 bases). Germline V CDR1 and CDR2: SGHRS, YFSETQ. Trimming removed 4 bases from V and 0 bases from J, with 11 bases in between. This CDR3 region has 15 residues. The DNA of the CDR3 is TGCGCCAGCAGCCATTCGGACAGCTCCTACAATGAGCAGTTCTTC. Protein product: CASSHSDSSYNEQFF.

This clonotype has a count of ten or more. V gene TRBV10-1 combines with J gene TRBJ1-5; 9 positions agree with TRBD1. The CDR3 consists of 16 residues. Trimming took 3 bases from V and 9 from J; bases not matched to a gene: 12. Germline CDR1 and CDR2: WNHNN and SYGVQD (reference sequence). The CDR3 DNA reads as TGCGCCAGCAGTGACCCAAGACCGACAGGGGGAGGGCCCCAGCATTTT. Protein product: CASSDPRPTGGGPQHF.

The table lists this clonotype with a few counts. The chain uses TRBV7-6 and TRBJ2-1; 8 bases map to TRBD2. From germline, CDR1 is SGHVS and CDR2 FNYEAQ. V lost 4 bases to trimming and J lost 7 bases; unmatched junction nucleotides: 12. This CDR3 region has 16 residues. The CDR3 DNA sequence: TGTGCCAGCAGCTCTGTAAGCGGGAGAGGGGGGAATGAGCAGTTCTTC. Amino acids: CASSSVSGRGGNEQFF.

Many counts were recorded for this clonotype. The chain is built from TRBV6-1 and TRBJ1-6, with D possibly TRBD1 on 5 matching bases. Germline-derived CDR1 and CDR2 are MNHNS and SASEGT. The CDR3 consists of 13 residues. V was cut by 6 bases and J by 7 bases, with 10 bases left in between. The CDR3 coding sequence is TGTGCCAGCAGCGGGGGTCACAATTCACCCCTCCACTTT. Translation gives CASSGGHNSPLHF.

A remark on this clonotype: A much more abundant neighbour one base away suggests this may be a read error. The chain is built from TRBV6-1 and TRBJ2-7; D is possibly TRBD1 or TRBD2 (5 bases each). CDR1 and CDR2 from the germline V gene are MNHNS and SASEGT. This CDR3 has 17 residues. CDR3 nucleotides: TGTCCCAGCAGTGAAATATGGGGGACCCAAGGGGTCTACGAGCAGTACTTC. Amino acids: CPSSEIWGTQGVYEQYF.

This clonotype was recorded many times. V gene TRBV12-3 or TRBV12-4 combines with J gene TRBJ1-5, with 8 positions matching TRBD1. This CDR3 is 15 amino acids long. Unmatched junction bases numbered 4, after V lost 6 bases and J lost 0 bases. The CDR3 reads CASRGTGLSNQPQHF. In DNA, the CDR3 is TGTGCCAGCAGGGGGACAGGCCTTAGCAATCAGCCCCAGCATTTT.

The rearrangement uses TRBV7-2 and TRBJ2-7, with D possibly matching TRBD2 (5 bases). Germline CDR1 and CDR2: SGHTA and FQGNSA. Trimming shortened V by 1 base and J by 1 base, and 11 bases separated the two germline ends. The CDR3 covers 15 residues. CDR3 sequence: CASSLVASPSYEQYV. CDR3 coding DNA: TGTGCCAGCAGCTTAGTGGCTAGCCCGTCCTACGAGCAGTACGTC.

This clonotype was picked up many times. The CDR3 DNA sequence: TGTGCCAGCAGCGTAGAATTCTTACCCTACAATGAGCAGTTCTTC. It is translated as CASSVEFLPYNEQFF. The chain joins TRBV9 to TRBJ2-1, with D hard to call. The ends were cut back, 0 bases at V and 2 bases at J, with 9 bases in the middle. CDR3 size: 15 residues. Germline values: CDR1 SGDLS, CDR2 YYNGEE. The whole variable domain, remainder taken from reference TRBV9 and TRBJ2-1, is DSGVTQTPKHLITATGQRVTLRCSPRSGDLSVYWYQQSLDQGLQFLIQYYNGEERAKGNILERFSAQQFPDLHSELNLSSLELGDSALYFCASSVEFLPYNEQFFGPGTRLTVL.

This clonotype appeared many times. The V call is TRBV12-3 or TRBV12-4, the J call TRBJ1-5; no reliable D call. CDR3 size: 15 residues. The V and J ends lost 0 bases and 0 bases respectively, with 6 bases between them. The CDR3 DNA sequence: TGTGCCAGCAGTTTAGCAGGGTATAGCAATCAGCCCCAGCATTTT. It yields the protein CASSLAGYSNQPQHF.

This clonotype was counted at least ten times. V usage is TRBV4-1 and J usage is TRBJ1-5, with a tentative D call TRBD1 (5 bases). The germline V gene encodes CDR1 MGHRA and CDR2 YSYEKL. V dropped 2 bases and J dropped 7 bases, with 18 bases sitting between them. There are 16 residues in the CDR3. The CDR3 spells CASSQRPGRTMQPQHF. In DNA, the CDR3 is TGCGCCAGCAGCCAACGACCGGGACGAACTATGCAGCCCCAGCATTTT.

The chain combines TRBV30 with TRBJ2-3, with D possibly being TRBD2 (7 bases). V lost 2 bases, J lost 4 bases, and 13 bases lay in between. The germline gives CDR1 GTSNPN, CDR2 SVGIG (reference sequence). CDR3 length equals 14 residues. CDR3 protein: CAWSRGDTSDTQYF. The DNA of the CDR3 is TGTGCCTGGAGTCGGGGGGACACCTCAGATACGCAGTATTTT.

In its sample, this clonotype was seen many times. One end of the junction is discordant with germline, which a read error may explain. V and J are TRBV7-8 and TRBJ1-6; the match to TRBD1 covers 7 bases. CDR1 and CDR2 (germline): SGHVS, FQNEAQ. CDR3 length: 19 amino acids. CDR3 coding DNA: TGTGCCAGCTGCTTAACCCGAAGACAGGGAGGCTCCTATAATTCACCCCTCCACTTT. This encodes CASCLTRRQGGSYNSPLHF.